The next 23 T cell receptor beta chains were all read from a single sample in a study of blood T cell repertoires in COVID-19. Repertoires were generated with immunoSEQ multiplex PCR, while TCRdb's copy carries only in-frame clones and drops some. The table has about 67,000 clones, about nine tenths seen once; the top ten hold 4.4%. Sequencing input: peripheral blood. The receptor source for this set is a man aged 50 to 59 with active COVID-19.

This clone was found once. The chain uses TRBV29-1 and TRBJ2-4; D is unclear. The germline V and J ends were trimmed by 6 bases and 8 bases, with 11 bases remaining between them. The germline gives CDR1 SQVTM, CDR2 ANQGSEA. The CDR3 contains 11 residues. CDR3: CSVIITDIQYF. The CDR3 DNA reads as TGCAGCGTCATTATTACGGACATTCAGTACTTC.

The CDR3, as DNA: TGTGCCATCAGCCGCCGACAGGGCCAGAACACTGAAGCTTTCTTT. Translating it yields CAISRRQGQNTEAFF. V and J are TRBV10-3 and TRBJ1-1; TRBD1 matches 7 bases. The length of the CDR3 is 15 residues. V was clipped by 6 bases and J by 1 base; unmatched bases: 8. CDR1 and CDR2 (germline): ENHRY, SYGVKD.

Notes on this clone: Other DNA sequences within the sample encode an identical CDR3. The chain recombines TRBV19 with TRBJ2-5; TRBD2 matches at 9 bases. From germline, CDR1 is LNHDA and CDR2 SQIVND (reference sequence). With V trimmed by 6 bases and J by 3 bases, 2 bases remained unmatched. The CDR3 has 13 amino acids. The CDR3: CASSRLAEETQYF. The CDR3 nucleotides read TGTGCCAGTAGCCGACTAGCGGAAGAGACCCAGTACTTC.

The J gene is TRBJ2-3, the V gene TRBV19; 12 bases line up with TRBD2. Per the germline V gene, CDR1 is LNHDA and CDR2 is SQIVND (reference sequence). The junction had 5 bases not matched to a gene; V was cut back by 3 bases and J by 1 base. CDR3 size: 17 residues. In DNA, the CDR3 is TGTGCCAGTAGTATTTATAGGACTAGCGGGGGCACAGATACGCAGTATTTT. Translating gives CASSIYRTSGGTDTQYF.

The genes are TRBV7-9 and TRBJ2-1, with D perhaps matching TRBD2 (6 bases). The germline V gene has CDR1 SEHNR and CDR2 FQNEAQ (reference sequence). V lost 5 bases, J lost 2 bases, and 10 bases lay in between. The length of the CDR3 is 14 residues. This CDR3 is CASSQGGPYNEQFF. In nucleotides, the CDR3 is TGTGCCAGCAGCCAGGGAGGACCCTACAATGAGCAGTTCTTC.

The chain recombines TRBV28 with TRBJ2-7; 10 nucleotides align to TRBD2. The CDR3 is made up of 16 amino acids. Germline V CDR1 and CDR2: MDHEN, SYDVKM. V shed 3 bases and J 5 bases; nucleotides not matched to a gene: 10. The CDR3 DNA is TGTGCCAGCAGTTTGCCCCCTCTAGCGGGAGTGGACGAGCAGTACTTC. Residues: CASSLPPLAGVDEQYF. Full variable domain (missing parts from reference TRBV28 and TRBJ2-7): DVKVTQSSRYLVKRTGEKVFLECVQDMDHENMFWYRQDPGLGLRLIYFSYDVKMKEKGDIPEGYSVSREKKERFSLILESASTNQTSMYLCASSLPPLAGVDEQYFGPGTRLTVT.

V is TRBV14 and J is TRBJ2-3, with D perhaps TRBD1 (6 bases). The CDR3 has 16 residues. Germline V CDR1 and CDR2: SGHDN, FVKESK. V lost 1 base and J 5 bases, leaving 16 bases between the germline ends. The CDR3 DNA follows: TGTGCCAGCAGCCAAGCCCAGCGGTCCAGGGGAGATACGCAGTATTTT. Amino acid sequence: CASSQAQRSRGDTQYF.

This clone was found once. The chain couples TRBV6-2 or TRBV6-3 to TRBJ2-7; maybe TRBD1 (5 bases). CDR3 length: 12 residues. Germline assignment: CDR1 MNHEY and CDR2 SVGEGT. V was shortened by 6 bases and J by 2 bases, with 8 bases between the two germline ends. CDR3 bases: TGTGCCAGCAGCCTACAGGCCTACGAGCAGTACTTC. It specifies CASSLQAYEQYF.

The J gene is TRBJ2-7, the V gene TRBV10-3, with 9 positions matching TRBD1. Germline lookup yields CDR1 ENHRY and CDR2 SYGVKD. V lost 5 bases to trimming and J lost 5 bases; unmatched junction nucleotides: 10. CDR3 length: 15 residues. CDR3 DNA: TGTGCCATCAGTACCGGACAGGGGAGTCCCCACGAGCAGTACTTC. Translating it yields CAISTGQGSPHEQYF.

This clone was seen a single time. The chain joins TRBV5-8 to TRBJ2-1; D perhaps matches TRBD1 (7 bases). CDR1 SGHTS and CDR2 YDEGEE come from the germline V gene. This CDR3 region has 16 residues. V was pared by 0 bases and J by 4 bases, with 14 bases between. DNA for the CDR3: TGTGCCAGCAGCTTGGCCCGCGGGACAGTATACAATGAGCAGTTCTTC. Its protein product is CASSLARGTVYNEQFF.

Of note for this clone: The final CDR3 position lacks the conserved phenylalanine or tryptophan, pointing to a likely read error. No DNA is shown, since the ends of the CDR3 on it are uncertain; the CDR3 is the one TCRdb lists. The chain employs TRBV20-1 and TRBJ1-2. Germline CDR1 reads DFQATT; CDR2 reads SNEGSKA (reference sequence). The length of the CDR3 is 8 amino acids, counting both ends. CDR3: CSAGGPTI.

This chain uses TRBV4-3 with TRBJ2-1; tentatively, D is TRBD1 (6 bases). The CDR3 consists of 16 residues. Trimming removed 0 bases from V and 3 bases from J, with 12 bases in between. Germline-derived CDR1 and CDR2 are LGHNA and YSLEER. CDR3 bases: TGCGCCAGCAGCCAAGATGTAGGACAGAACTACAATGAGCAGTTCTTC. Translating it yields CASSQDVGQNYNEQFF.

The chain recombines TRBV19 with TRBJ1-5, with TRBD1 as a possible D gene (6 bases). There are 14 residues in the CDR3. V gave up 5 bases and J gave up 1 base, with 9 bases separating them. The V gene's germline CDR1 is LNHDA and CDR2 SQIVND (reference sequence). CDR3 amino acids: CASSQGLSNQPQHF. The DNA of the CDR3 is TGTGCCAGTAGTCAGGGGTTGAGCAATCAGCCCCAGCATTTT. Drawing the rest from reference TRBV19 and TRBJ1-5, the complete variable domain is DGGITQSPKYLFRKEGQNVTLSCEQNLNHDAMYWYRQDPGQGLRLIYYSQIVNDFQKGDIAEGYSVSREKKESFPLTVTSAQKNPTAFYLCASSQGLSNQPQHFGDGTRLSIL.

The chain joins TRBV30 to TRBJ2-7; D is unclear. This CDR3 spans 11 amino acids. V was shortened by 2 bases and J by 6 bases, with 8 bases between the two germline ends. Germline V gene sequence: CDR1 GTSNPN, CDR2 SVGIG (reference sequence). CDR3 amino acids: CAWSFFSEQYF. The CDR3 DNA sequence: TGTGCCTGGAGTTTTTTCAGCGAGCAGTACTTC.

Points on this clone: Mismatch with germline at one junction end may stem from a read error. The sample holds other DNA sequences that translate to the same CDR3. The CDR3 sequence: CASSLALGGKLNIQYF. In nucleotides, the CDR3 is TGCGCCAGCAGCTTAGCCCTGGGGGGGAAACTAAACATTCAGTACTTC. The chain joins TRBV7-8 to TRBJ2-4, with 7 positions matching TRBD2. The CDR3 runs to 16 residues. Per the germline V gene, CDR1 is SGHVS and CDR2 is FQNEAQ.

This clone was found once. The chain uses TRBV6-2 or TRBV6-3 and TRBJ2-1; the match to TRBD2 covers 13 bases. From germline, CDR1 is MNHEY and CDR2 SVGEGT. The CDR3 contains 18 residues. The junction had 6 bases not matched to a gene; V was cut back by 2 bases and J by 2 bases. CDR3 protein: CASSYPTSGRAAYNEQFF. CDR3 nucleotide sequence: TGTGCCAGCAGTTACCCCACTAGCGGGAGGGCCGCCTACAATGAGCAGTTCTTC.

The chain joins TRBV5-1 to TRBJ2-3, with TRBD1 matching over 7 bases. CDR1 SGHRS and CDR2 YFSETQ come from the germline V gene. After removal of 1 base from V and 1 base from J, the junction contained 3 bases not matched to a gene. The CDR3 has 15 amino acids. The chain's CDR3 is CASSLRGQGTDTQYF. CDR3 DNA: TGCGCCAGCAGCTTGCGCGGACAGGGCACAGATACGCAGTATTTT.

The rearrangement links TRBV2 to TRBJ2-7; 8 bases agree with TRBD1. V lost 7 bases and J lost 4; bases outside the gene matches: 9. The CDR3 is 14 amino acids. Per the germline V gene, CDR1 is SNHLY and CDR2 is FYNNEI. This chain's CDR3 is CASKPLQGGYEQYF. In DNA, the CDR3 is TGTGCCAGCAAACCTCTACAGGGGGGATACGAGCAGTACTTC.

This clone has just one count. The chain uses TRBV20-1 and TRBJ2-5; TRBD1 matches at 8 bases. This CDR3 is built from 18 residues. Germline CDR1 DFQATT, CDR2 SNEGSKA (reference sequence). J gave up 4 bases and V 3 bases, and 19 bases lay outside the gene matches. This CDR3 reads CSASNRGFWSKGGETQYF. CDR3 sequence (DNA): TGCAGTGCTAGTAACAGGGGGTTTTGGTCAAAAGGGGGAGAGACCCAGTACTTC.

V and J are TRBV6-2 or TRBV6-3 and TRBJ1-2; TRBD1 matches 7 bases. This CDR3 is 15 amino acids long. Germline assignment: CDR1 MNHEY and CDR2 SVGEGT. V lost 6 bases, J lost 4 bases, and 11 bases stayed unmatched. The CDR3 spells CASSGQVLRGYGYTF. CDR3 nucleotide sequence: TGTGCCAGCAGCGGACAGGTCCTACGGGGCTATGGCTACACCTTC.

This clone was recorded once. This sequence joins TRBV4-1 and TRBJ1-1; no reliable D call. Germline V CDR1 and CDR2: MGHRA, YSYEKL. V lost 1 base and J lost 5, with 8 bases in between. The CDR3 has 13 amino acids. CDR3 bases: TGCGCCAGCAGCCAAGCGGTAAAGACTGAAGCTTTCTTT. The encoded protein is CASSQAVKTEAFF.

V is TRBV15 and J is TRBJ1-5; 7 bases map to TRBD1. J was trimmed by 6 bases and V by 4 bases; bases with no gene match: 12. The germline V gene has CDR1 LNHNV and CDR2 YYDKDF (reference sequence). The length of the CDR3 is 16 residues. This chain's CDR3 is CATSIFQKGAGQPQHF. DNA of the CDR3: TGTGCCACCAGCATTTTCCAAAAGGGGGCAGGTCAGCCCCAGCATTTT.

The chain joins TRBV7-9 to TRBJ2-4, with a tentative D call TRBD2 (6 bases). Between the trimmed V and J ends, which lost 3 bases and 2 bases, there was a span of 17 bases. CDR3 length: 17 amino acids. Looked up from germline, CDR1 is SEHNR and CDR2 is FQNEAQ (reference sequence). CDR3 sequence (DNA): TGTGCCAGCAGCTTGTCGCCGGGGGATAACACCAAAAACATTCAGTACTTC. Residues: CASSLSPGDNTKNIQYF.